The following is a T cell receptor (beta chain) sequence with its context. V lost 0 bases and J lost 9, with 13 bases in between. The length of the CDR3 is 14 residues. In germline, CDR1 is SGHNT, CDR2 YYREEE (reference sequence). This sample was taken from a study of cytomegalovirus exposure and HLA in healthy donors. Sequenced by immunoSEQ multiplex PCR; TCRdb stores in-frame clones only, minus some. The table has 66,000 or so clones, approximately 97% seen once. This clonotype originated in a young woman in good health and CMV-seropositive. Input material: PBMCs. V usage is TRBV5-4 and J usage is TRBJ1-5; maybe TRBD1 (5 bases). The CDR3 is CASSLEGAAAPQHF. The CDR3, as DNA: TGTGCCAGCAGCTTGGAAGGGGCGGCGGCGCCCCAGCATTTT. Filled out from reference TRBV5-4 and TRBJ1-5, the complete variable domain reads ETGVTQSPTHLIKTRGQQVTLRCSSQSGHNTVSWYQQALGQGPQFIFQYYREEENGRGNFPPRFSGLQFPNYSSELNVNALELDDSALYLCASSLEGAAAPQHFGDGTRLSIL.